One TCR beta chain is described in this entry. Its antigen remains unidentified. This specimen belongs to a study of identical twins. General study findings and limits: Beta out-of-frame sequences showed weaker excess sharing between twins. Insertions ran lower in abundant cord blood beta clonotypes, though not in memory repertoires.

Germline lookup yields CDR1 SEHNR and CDR2 FQNEAQ (reference sequence). After removal of 3 bases from V and 7 bases from J, the junction contained 6 bases not matched to a gene. This CDR3 region has 15 residues. TCRdb redid the calling of the 5' RACE reads with MiXCR, one entry per CDR3 protein. The table includes under 350,000 distinct CDR3 sequences, 8% to 9.5% detected once. These same records also appear under a second study, on yellow fever vaccine responses in identical twins. That report adds: Twins reportedly appeared to share part of their vaccine T cell response while keeping part individual.

The source of this sequence is a woman in her late teens or twenties in good health. Sequenced: CD8+ T cells sorted from blood. The rearrangement joins TRBV7-9 to TRBJ1-4; 9 nucleotides match TRBD1. The CDR3 reads CASSFFRDRAEKLFF. The CDR3 nucleotides are TGTGCCAGCAGCTTCTTCCGGGACAGGGCTGAAAAACTGTTTTTT.